These T cell receptor beta chains were read from a single sample in a study of T-cell memory formation after mild COVID-19. A single record per CDR3 protein comes from TCRdb applying MiXCR to the 5' RACE reads. This sample has around 160,000 distinct CDR3 sequences, with around 10% found just once. The sample consisted of PBMCs or a T cell subset sorted from them (not recorded which). The origin of the receptors is a man between 18 and 35 years old who had mild COVID-19 (a few samples of this study predate the infection). Cell type and time point are not known. Each CDR3 is given with its conserved first and last residue. Fields, in order: V gene, D gene, J gene, clone size, CDR3 protein, CDR3 DNA. D genes are given only for firm matches. Only some rows state a clone size, as once, few, many or a class for expanded clones.

V: TRBV7-2; D: .; J: TRBJ2-5; size: .; CDR3: CASSGSQETQYF; DNA: TGTGCCAGCAGCGGTAGCCAAGAGACCCAGTACTTC
V: TRBV12-3/TRBV12-4; D: .; J: TRBJ1-3; size: few; CDR3: CAIRRRASGNTIYF; DNA: TGTGCCATCCGACGCAGGGCCTCTGGAAACACCATATATTTT
V: TRBV20-1; D: TRBD1; J: TRBJ1-2; size: few; CDR3: CSAGSRTGLGYTF; DNA: TGCAGTGCTGGATCACGGACAGGGCTTGGCTACACCTTC
V: TRBV4-1; D: TRBD1; J: TRBJ2-2; size: few; CDR3: CASRIPGQGAYGGELFF; DNA: TGCGCCAGCAGGATACCGGGACAGGGGGCTTATGGCGGGGAGCTGTTTTTT
V: TRBV7-9; D: TRBD1; J: TRBJ2-5; size: .; CDR3: CASSPLRDSGETQYF; DNA: TGTGCCAGCAGCCCTCTCCGGGACAGTGGAGAGACCCAGTACTTC
V: TRBV7-2; D: .; J: TRBJ2-1; size: .; CDR3: CASSPWTDSYNEQFF; DNA: TGTGCCAGCAGCCCATGGACGGATTCCTACAATGAGCAGTTCTTC
V: TRBV6-6; D: .; J: TRBJ1-2; size: .; CDR3: CASSYSNYYGYTF; DNA: TGTGCCAGCAGTTACTCGAATTACTATGGCTACACCTTC
V: TRBV24-1; D: TRBD2; J: TRBJ2-3; size: many; CDR3: CATSPASGGADTQYF; DNA: TGTGCCACCAGTCCTGCTAGCGGGGGGGCAGATACGCAGTATTTT
V: TRBV20-1; D: .; J: TRBJ1-2; size: .; CDR3: CSARVRGGDGYTF; DNA: TGCAGTGCTAGAGTCCGAGGCGGAGATGGCTACACCTTC
V: TRBV4-1; D: .; J: TRBJ2-4; size: few; CDR3: CASSSPERKAKNIQYF; DNA: TGCGCCAGCAGTTCACCCGAGAGGAAGGCCAAAAACATTCAGTACTTC
V: TRBV7-2; D: TRBD2; J: TRBJ2-3; size: few; CDR3: CASSPRTSGGLTDTQYF; DNA: TGTGCCAGCAGCCCTCGGACTAGCGGGGGGCTGACAGATACGCAGTATTTT
V: TRBV20-1; D: .; J: TRBJ1-1; size: many; CDR3: CSASSIAGDTEAFF; DNA: TGCAGTGCTAGTTCGATAGCCGGAGACACTGAAGCTTTCTTT
V: TRBV6-1; D: .; J: TRBJ2-3; size: .; CDR3: CASTWGSLSDTQYF; DNA: TGTGCCAGCACGTGGGGTAGTCTATCGGATACGCAGTATTTT
V: TRBV7-2; D: .; J: TRBJ2-1; size: .; CDR3: CASSLGFWDDNEQFF; DNA: TGTGCCAGCAGCTTAGGGTTCTGGGACGACAATGAGCAGTTCTTC